Described below is a single TCR beta chain sequence and its context. Its antigen is still unknown. This record belongs to a study of blood T cells in healthy people across ages. V gave up 7 bases and J gave up 15 bases; unmatched junction bases: 15. Germline V gene data show CDR1 as MNHEY and CDR2 as SMNVEV (reference sequence). CDR3 size: 13 residues. General study points: Donors of long life had a larger count of naive CD4+ cells and greater diversity than aged donors. Estimated diversity, derived from one million T cells, was regarded as an underestimate.

Through a sample-barcoded 5' primer and a J-beta primer mix, a second PCR was run for 7 to 11 cycles. TCRdb re-analysed the 5' RACE reads in MiXCR, keeping a single row per CDR3 protein. Altogether fewer than 1,000,000 distinct CDR3 sequences are present, 46% being singletons, with the ten largest covering less than 20%. Sequencing was performed on blood. The V call is TRBV27, the J call TRBJ2-1, with 7 nucleotides matching TRBD2. This clonotype was sampled from a man older than 75 in good health. The DNA for the CDR3 is TGTGCCAGCACCTCCCAACTAGCGTCCGGCTGGTTCTTC. Residues: CASTSQLASGWFF.